These 17 T cell receptor beta chains originate from one sample sequenced in a study of CD8+ T cells in alopecia areata. The treatment here: oral pan-JAK inhibitor, 5-10 mg twice daily. RNA was extracted and reverse transcribed into cDNA as the sequencing template. Assay: immunoSEQ multiplex PCR; the TCRdb copy retains only in-frame clones and omits some. Here the sample spans around 200,000 clones, more than 55% being singletons. The sample consisted of CD4+ T cells sorted from blood, taken at week 4, from a patient treated with tofacitinib. These receptors came from a human donor with alopecia areata.

This chain connects TRBV7-2 to TRBJ2-3, with D tentatively TRBD2 (6 bases). There are 16 residues in the CDR3. V dropped 1 base and J dropped 3 bases, with 14 bases sitting between them. Germline V gene sequence: CDR1 SGHTA, CDR2 FQGNSA. CDR3 nucleotide sequence: TGTGCCAGCAGCTTAGTGTCGGGAGCTGGTACAGATACGCAGTATTTT. Protein sequence: CASSLVSGAGTDTQYF.

The J gene is TRBJ2-7, the V gene TRBV30; 9 positions match TRBD2. Per the germline V gene, CDR1 is GTSNPN and CDR2 is SVGIG (reference sequence). This CDR3 spans 13 amino acids. V was pared by 4 bases and J by 3 bases, with 4 bases of the junction left unmatched. The CDR3 coding sequence is TGTGCCTGGACCGATAGCGGGAGCTACGAGCAGTACTTC. Translated: CAWTDSGSYEQYF.

The chain is built from TRBV6-1 and TRBJ2-5; D unresolved. The V end was cut by 0 bases, the J end by 5 bases, with 4 bases between. This CDR3 is 12 amino acids long. Per the germline V gene, CDR1 is MNHNS and CDR2 is SASEGT. CDR3 protein: CASSEAGETQYF. DNA for the CDR3: TGTGCCAGCAGTGAAGCGGGGGAGACCCAGTACTTC.

The chain couples TRBV7-9 to TRBJ2-1; TRBD1 aligns across 10 bases. CDR1 and CDR2 from the germline V gene are SEHNR and FQNEAQ (reference sequence). The CDR3 length is 12 residues. V lost 8 bases to trimming and J lost 6 bases; unmatched junction nucleotides: 1. In DNA form, the CDR3 reads TGTGCCAGCGGGACAGGGGCCAATGAGCAGTTCTTC. Its protein is CASGTGANEQFF.

The chain joins TRBV2 to TRBJ2-6, with TRBD2 as a possible D gene (5 bases). The length of the CDR3 is 16 residues. The germline V and J ends were trimmed by 6 bases and 3 bases, with 15 bases remaining between them. CDR1 is SNHLY and CDR2 is FYNNEI in the germline V gene. This CDR3 is CASSAPLGLGANVLTF. CDR3 nucleotide sequence: TGTGCCAGCAGCGCCCCCCTTGGACTTGGGGCCAACGTCCTGACTTTC.

In this sample, this clone turned up a few times. V is TRBV15 and J is TRBJ2-5, with a weak D call TRBD2 (5 bases). CDR1 is LNHNV, CDR2 YYDKDF, per germline (reference sequence). The CDR3 extends over 13 amino acids. The germline V and J ends were trimmed by 5 bases and 5 bases, with 12 bases remaining between them. The CDR3 region has the DNA TGTGCCACCAGCGGTGGAGGTGTCGAGACCCAGTACTTC. It encodes CATSGGGVETQYF. Full variable domain (missing parts from reference TRBV15 and TRBJ2-5): DAMVIQNPRYQVTQFGKPVTLSCSQTLNHNVMYWYQQKSSQAPKLLFHYYDKDFNNEADTPDNFQSRRPNTSFCFLDIRSPGLGDTAMYLCATSGGGVETQYFGPGTRLLVL.

The sample holds a few counts of this clone. The chain joins TRBV30 to TRBJ2-2; D gene unclear. The CDR3 is made up of 12 amino acids. V lost 1 base and J 4 bases, leaving 4 bases between the germline ends. CDR1 and CDR2 from the germline V gene are GTSNPN and SVGIG (reference sequence). This chain's CDR3 is CAWSESTGELFF. DNA of the CDR3: TGTGCCTGGAGTGAGAGCACCGGGGAGCTGTTTTTT.

The V and J genes are TRBV30 and TRBJ1-3, with D uncertain. V was cut by 0 bases and J by 0 bases, with 9 bases left in between. The germline gives CDR1 GTSNPN, CDR2 SVGIG (reference sequence). The CDR3 spans 15 residues. The CDR3 spells CAWSVTLSSGNTIYF. DNA of the CDR3: TGTGCCTGGAGTGTAACACTGAGCTCTGGAAACACCATATATTTT.

CDR3 loop: CASSSRTGWYGYTF. In DNA, the CDR3 is TGTGCCAGCAGCTCCCGGACAGGGTGGTATGGCTACACCTTC. The V call is TRBV13, the J call TRBJ1-2, with 8 bases that match TRBD1. Looked up from germline, CDR1 is PRHDT and CDR2 is FYEKMQ (reference sequence). The CDR3 is 14 residues long. The V segment lost 4 bases and the J segment 5 bases; nucleotides outside the gene matches: 6.

J is TRBJ1-4 and V is TRBV11-2; unclear D gene. V shed 8 bases and J shed 8 bases, with 15 bases lying between them. The germline CDR1 and CDR2 sequences are SGHAT and FQNNGV. This CDR3 has 13 residues. The CDR3 DNA reads as TGTGCCAGCTCGCCAGCGGGGTCCGAAAAACTGTTTTTT. Residues: CASSPAGSEKLFF. The complete variable domain, with remaining parts taken from reference TRBV11-2 and TRBJ1-4, reads EAGVAQSPRYKIIEKRQSVAFWCNPISGHATLYWYQQILGQGPKLLIQFQNNGVVDDSQLPKDRFSAERLKGVDSTLKIQPAKLEDSAVYLCASSPAGSEKLFFGSGTQLSVL.

V is TRBV4-3 and J is TRBJ2-1; D is unresolved. Trimming took off 0 bases at V and 6 bases at J, with 9 bases between the two ends. The CDR3 is made up of 14 amino acids. Germline V lookup: CDR1 LGHNA, CDR2 YSLEER. CDR3 loop: CASSQEPTLNEQFF. The CDR3 DNA follows: TGCGCCAGCAGCCAAGAGCCTACTCTCAATGAGCAGTTCTTC.

The chain uses TRBV6-5 and TRBJ1-3; D ambiguous. This CDR3 spans 14 amino acids. Germline CDR1 and CDR2: MNHEY and SVGAGI. V lost 0 bases and J lost 4, with 7 bases in between. For the CDR3, the DNA is TGTGCCAGCAGTTACTCGCGGTTGGGAAACACCATATATTTT. Its translation is CASSYSRLGNTIYF.

A single count supports this clone. This sequence joins TRBV14 and TRBJ2-7; 9 nucleotides align to TRBD1. This CDR3 is built from 12 residues. The V and J ends lost 8 bases and 12 bases, in that order; junction bases with no gene match: 11. From germline, CDR1 is SGHDN and CDR2 FVKESK. The CDR3 nucleotides read TGTGCCAGCTCAGAACGGACAGGGGATACGTACTTC. Protein: CASSERTGDTYF. The whole variable domain, remainder taken from reference TRBV14 and TRBJ2-7, is EAGVTQFPSHSVIEKGQTVTLRCDPISGHDNLYWYRRVMGKEIKFLLHFVKESKQDESGMPNNRFLAERTGGTYSTLKVQPAELEDSGVYFCASSERTGDTYFGPGTRLTVT.

The CDR3 bases are TGCGCCACCCAAAGAGGAGCGGACCATTACAATGAGCAGTTCTTC. It translates to CATQRGADHYNEQFF. The V gene is TRBV5-1, the J gene TRBJ2-1, with a tentative D call TRBD2 (5 bases). There are 15 residues in the CDR3. V shed 9 bases and J shed 4 bases, with 20 bases lying between them. CDR1 SGHRS and CDR2 YFSETQ come from the germline V gene.

The chain couples TRBV5-4 to TRBJ2-3; D perhaps matches TRBD2 (5 bases). The ends were cut back, 5 bases at V and 3 bases at J, with 13 bases in the middle. Germline assignment: CDR1 SGHNT and CDR2 YYREEE (reference sequence). CDR3 size: 14 residues. CDR3 in amino acids: CASRSGLATDTQYF. In DNA, the CDR3 is TGTGCCAGCAGGTCCGGGCTAGCAACAGATACGCAGTATTTT.

The V gene is TRBV30, the J gene TRBJ1-5; D remains unclear. The germline V gene encodes CDR1 GTSNPN and CDR2 SVGIG (reference sequence). This CDR3 contains 13 residues. V lost 0 bases and J lost 5, with 8 bases in between. CDR3 in amino acids: CAWSVVRDQPQHF. The CDR3 coding sequence is TGTGCCTGGAGTGTGGTTAGGGATCAGCCCCAGCATTTT.

This chain connects TRBV29-1 to TRBJ2-4, with D perhaps matching TRBD2 (6 bases). This CDR3 region has 13 residues. Germline lookup yields CDR1 SQVTM and CDR2 ANQGSEA. Between the trimmed V and J ends, which lost 7 bases and 6 bases, there was a span of 16 bases. The CDR3 sequence: CSARTEEGNIQYF. The CDR3 DNA reads as TGCAGCGCCCGGACCGAGGAGGGAAACATTCAGTACTTC. The variable domain in full, completed from reference TRBV29-1 and TRBJ2-4, reads SAVISQKPSRDICQRGTSLTIQCQVDSQVTMMFWYRQQPGQSLTLIATANQGSEATYESGFVIDKFPISRPNLTFSTLTVSNMSPEDSSIYLCSARTEEGNIQYFGAGTRLSVL.